The 3 T cell receptor beta chains given below trace back to one sample, sequenced in a study of T cell changes during pregnancy in multiple sclerosis. Measured with immunoSEQ multiplex PCR; TCRdb has only the in-frame clones, and not every one. The sample lists around 75,000 clones, 90% to 95% seen once, with 0.12% to 0.15% in the top ten. The source was CD4+ T cells from peripheral blood mononuclear cells, collected after pregnancy. These receptors were collected from a female donor with multiple sclerosis, enrolled in a pregnancy study.

This clone appeared once. The chain is built from TRBV28 and TRBJ2-5; D possibly corresponds to TRBD2 (6 bases). Germline V gene data show CDR1 as MDHEN and CDR2 as SYDVKM. The V and J ends lost 3 bases and 5 bases respectively, with 16 bases between them. This CDR3 has 15 residues. The CDR3 DNA reads as TGTGCCAGCAGTTTCTTGGAGGGAGGTGCGGAGACCCAGTACTTC. Translating it yields CASSFLEGGAETQYF.

This clone occurred a few times. The chain carries TRBV4-2 and TRBJ1-1; D unclear. The CDR3 runs to 11 residues. The V end lost 6 bases, the J end lost 4 bases, and 6 bases lay between the germline ends. The germline V gene encodes CDR1 LGHNA and CDR2 YNFKEQ. The CDR3 bases are TGTGCCAGCAGTTTCAGCACTGAAGCTTTCTTT. This encodes CASSFSTEAFF.

This clone appeared once. The genes are TRBV28 and TRBJ1-5; 7 bases agree with TRBD1. The CDR3 is 16 amino acids. J was trimmed by 5 bases and V by 6 bases; bases with no gene match: 13. Germline V gene sequence: CDR1 MDHEN, CDR2 SYDVKM. The CDR3 sequence is CASSLSGTDTYQPQHF. The DNA of the CDR3 is TGTGCCAGCAGCCTTTCCGGGACAGATACCTATCAGCCCCAGCATTTT. The full variable domain, completed using reference TRBV28 and TRBJ1-5, is DVKVTQSSRYLVKRTGEKVFLECVQDMDHENMFWYRQDPGLGLRLIYFSYDVKMKEKGDIPEGYSVSREKKERFSLILESASTNQTSMYLCASSLSGTDTYQPQHFGDGTRLSIL.